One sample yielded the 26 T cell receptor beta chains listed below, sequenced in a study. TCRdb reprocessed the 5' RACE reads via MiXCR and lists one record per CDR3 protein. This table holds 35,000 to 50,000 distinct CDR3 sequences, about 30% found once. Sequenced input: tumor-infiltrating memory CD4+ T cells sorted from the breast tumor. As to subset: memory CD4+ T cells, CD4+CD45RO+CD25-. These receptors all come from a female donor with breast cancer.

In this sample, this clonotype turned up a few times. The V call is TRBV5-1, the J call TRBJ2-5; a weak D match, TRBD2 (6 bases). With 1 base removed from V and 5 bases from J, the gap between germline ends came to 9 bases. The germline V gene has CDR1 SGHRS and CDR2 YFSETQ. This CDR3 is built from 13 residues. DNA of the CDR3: TGCGCCAGCAGCTTGTGGGAGGAGGAGACCCAGTACTTC. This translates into CASSLWEEETQYF.

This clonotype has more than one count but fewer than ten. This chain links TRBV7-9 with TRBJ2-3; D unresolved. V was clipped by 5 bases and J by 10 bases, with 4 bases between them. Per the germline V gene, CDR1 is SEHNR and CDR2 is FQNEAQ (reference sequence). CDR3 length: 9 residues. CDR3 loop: CASSPSQYF. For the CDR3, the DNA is TGTGCCAGCAGCCCGTCGCAGTATTTT.

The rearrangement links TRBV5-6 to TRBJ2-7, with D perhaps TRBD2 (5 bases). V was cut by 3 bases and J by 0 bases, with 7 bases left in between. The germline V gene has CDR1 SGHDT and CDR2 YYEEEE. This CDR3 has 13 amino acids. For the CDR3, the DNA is TGTGCCAGCAGCTCCAGCGGCTCCTACGAGCAGTACTTC. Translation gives CASSSSGSYEQYF.

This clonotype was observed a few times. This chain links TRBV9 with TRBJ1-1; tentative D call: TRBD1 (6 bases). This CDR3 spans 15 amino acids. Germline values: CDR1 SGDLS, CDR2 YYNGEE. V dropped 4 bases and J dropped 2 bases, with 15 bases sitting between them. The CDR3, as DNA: TGTGCCAGCAGCAGGGGGGGGGCCGATAACACTGAAGCTTTCTTT. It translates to CASSRGGADNTEAFF.

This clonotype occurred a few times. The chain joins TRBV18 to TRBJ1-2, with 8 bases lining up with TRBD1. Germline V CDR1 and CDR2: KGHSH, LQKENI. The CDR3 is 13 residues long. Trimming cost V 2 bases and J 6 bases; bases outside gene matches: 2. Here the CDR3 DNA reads TGTGCCAGCTCACCAGAGACAGGGGATGGCTACACCTTC. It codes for CASSPETGDGYTF.

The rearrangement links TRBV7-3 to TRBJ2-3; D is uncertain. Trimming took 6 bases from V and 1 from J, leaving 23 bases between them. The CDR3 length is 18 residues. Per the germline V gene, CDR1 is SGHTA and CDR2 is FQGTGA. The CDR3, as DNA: TGTGCCAGCAGTAAAGGACCGAACTCAGGCATAGGCACAGATACGCAGTATTTT. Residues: CASSKGPNSGIGTDTQYF.

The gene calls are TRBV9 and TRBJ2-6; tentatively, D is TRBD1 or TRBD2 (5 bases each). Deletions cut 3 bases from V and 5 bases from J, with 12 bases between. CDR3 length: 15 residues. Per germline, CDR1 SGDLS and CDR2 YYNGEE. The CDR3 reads CASSARDLRANVLTF. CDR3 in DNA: TGTGCCAGCAGCGCCAGGGACCTGCGGGCCAACGTCCTGACTTTC.

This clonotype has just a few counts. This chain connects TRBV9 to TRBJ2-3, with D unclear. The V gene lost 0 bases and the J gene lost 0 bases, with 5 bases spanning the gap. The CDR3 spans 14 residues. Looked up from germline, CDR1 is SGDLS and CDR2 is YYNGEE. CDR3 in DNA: TGTGCCAGCAGCGTAGAGGGCAGCACAGATACGCAGTATTTT. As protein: CASSVEGSTDTQYF.

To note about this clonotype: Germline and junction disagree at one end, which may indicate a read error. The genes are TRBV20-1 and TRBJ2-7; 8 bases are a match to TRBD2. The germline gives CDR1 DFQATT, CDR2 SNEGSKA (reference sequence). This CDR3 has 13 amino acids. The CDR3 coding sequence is TGCAGTGCTCATAGCGGGGCCTCCTACGAGCAGTGCTTC. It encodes CSAHSGASYEQCF.

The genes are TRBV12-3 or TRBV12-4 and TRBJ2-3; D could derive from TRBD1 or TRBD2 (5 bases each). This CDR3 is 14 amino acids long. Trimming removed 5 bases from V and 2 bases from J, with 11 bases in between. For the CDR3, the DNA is TGTGCCAGCAGTACGGGGCTGCCCACAGATACGCAGTATTTT. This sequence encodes CASSTGLPTDTQYF.

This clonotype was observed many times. In DNA, the CDR3 is TGTGCCATCAGTGATAGGACAGGGGGAGATGAGCAGTTCTTC. This translates into CAISDRTGGDEQFF. The V gene is TRBV10-3, the J gene TRBJ2-1, with 10 bases aligning to TRBD1. Germline values: CDR1 ENHRY, CDR2 SYGVKD. Losses at the gene ends were 3 bases for V and 8 bases for J; bases not matched to a gene: 4. The CDR3 loop spans 14 amino acids.

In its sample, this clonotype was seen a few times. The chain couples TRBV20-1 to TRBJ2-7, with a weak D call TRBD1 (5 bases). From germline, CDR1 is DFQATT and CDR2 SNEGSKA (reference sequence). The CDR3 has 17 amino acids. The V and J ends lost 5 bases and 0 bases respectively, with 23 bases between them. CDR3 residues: CSALKSDLRASSYEQYF. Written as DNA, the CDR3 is TGCAGTGCTCTTAAATCGGATCTCAGGGCTAGCTCCTACGAGCAGTACTTC.

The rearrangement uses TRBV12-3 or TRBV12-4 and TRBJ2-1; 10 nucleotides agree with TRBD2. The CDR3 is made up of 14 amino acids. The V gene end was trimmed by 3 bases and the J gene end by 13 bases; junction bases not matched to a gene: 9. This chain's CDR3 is CASSLTSGGAVQFF. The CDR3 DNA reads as TGTGCCAGCAGTTTGACCAGCGGGGGGGCAGTCCAGTTCTTC.

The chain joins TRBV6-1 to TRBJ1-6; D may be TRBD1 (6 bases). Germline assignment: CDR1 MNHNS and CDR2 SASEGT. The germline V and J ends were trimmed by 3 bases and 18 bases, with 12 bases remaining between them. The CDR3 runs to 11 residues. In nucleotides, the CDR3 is TGTGCCAGCAGTGAGGGGGCGGGTTACCACTTT. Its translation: CASSEGAGYHF.

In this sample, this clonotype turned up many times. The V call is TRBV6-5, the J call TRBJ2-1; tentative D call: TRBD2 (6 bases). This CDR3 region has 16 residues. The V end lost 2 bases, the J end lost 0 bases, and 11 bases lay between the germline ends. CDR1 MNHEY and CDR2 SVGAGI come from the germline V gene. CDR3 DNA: TGTGCCAGCAGTTACCGGAGCGGGCACTCCTACAATGAGCAGTTCTTC. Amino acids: CASSYRSGHSYNEQFF.

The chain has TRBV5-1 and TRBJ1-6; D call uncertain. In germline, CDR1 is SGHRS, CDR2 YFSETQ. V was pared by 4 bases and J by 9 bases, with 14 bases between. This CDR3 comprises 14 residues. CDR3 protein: CASSAGIRGSPLHF. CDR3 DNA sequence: TGCGCCAGCAGCGCGGGGATAAGAGGTTCACCCCTCCACTTT.

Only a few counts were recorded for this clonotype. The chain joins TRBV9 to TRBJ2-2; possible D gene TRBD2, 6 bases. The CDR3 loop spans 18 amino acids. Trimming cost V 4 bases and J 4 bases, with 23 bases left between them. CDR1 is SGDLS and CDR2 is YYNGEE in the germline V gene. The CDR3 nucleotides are TGTGCCAGCAGCTCTACTCTATCGGGAGCGTTTGGCACCGGGGAGCTGTTTTTT. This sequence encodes CASSSTLSGAFGTGELFF.

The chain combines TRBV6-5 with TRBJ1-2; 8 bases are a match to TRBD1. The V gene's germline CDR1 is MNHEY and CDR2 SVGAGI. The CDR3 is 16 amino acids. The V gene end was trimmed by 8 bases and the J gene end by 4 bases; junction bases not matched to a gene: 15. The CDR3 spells CASGTGGTGGVYGYTF. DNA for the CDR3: TGTGCCAGCGGTACCGGGGGAACAGGGGGAGTCTATGGCTACACCTTC.

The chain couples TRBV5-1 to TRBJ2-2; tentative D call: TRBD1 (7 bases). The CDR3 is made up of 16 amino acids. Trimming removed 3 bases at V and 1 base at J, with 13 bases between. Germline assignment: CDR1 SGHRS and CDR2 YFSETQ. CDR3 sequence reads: CASSWGDRVNTGELFF. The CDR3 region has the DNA TGCGCCAGCAGCTGGGGGGACAGAGTGAACACCGGGGAGCTGTTTTTT.

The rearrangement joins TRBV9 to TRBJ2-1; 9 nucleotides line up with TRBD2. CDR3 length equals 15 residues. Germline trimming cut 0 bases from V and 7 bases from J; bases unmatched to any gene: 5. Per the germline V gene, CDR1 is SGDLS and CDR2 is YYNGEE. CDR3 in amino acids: CASSVEASGKNEQFF. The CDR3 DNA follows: TGTGCCAGCAGCGTAGAAGCTAGCGGGAAGAATGAGCAGTTCTTC.

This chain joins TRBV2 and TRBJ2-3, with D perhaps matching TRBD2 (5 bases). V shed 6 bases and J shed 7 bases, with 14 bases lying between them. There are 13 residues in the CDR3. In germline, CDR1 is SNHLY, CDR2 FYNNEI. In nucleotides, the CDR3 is TGTGCCAGCAGGCGCGGGTTTTCAAATACGCAGTATTTT. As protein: CASRRGFSNTQYF.

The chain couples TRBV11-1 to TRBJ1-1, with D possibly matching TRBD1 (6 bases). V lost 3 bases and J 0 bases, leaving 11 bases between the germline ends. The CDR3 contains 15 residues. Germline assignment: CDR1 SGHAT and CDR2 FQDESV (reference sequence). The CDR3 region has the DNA TGTGCCAGCAGCTTCGGGGGGGCCATGAACACTGAAGCTTTCTTT. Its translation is CASSFGGAMNTEAFF.

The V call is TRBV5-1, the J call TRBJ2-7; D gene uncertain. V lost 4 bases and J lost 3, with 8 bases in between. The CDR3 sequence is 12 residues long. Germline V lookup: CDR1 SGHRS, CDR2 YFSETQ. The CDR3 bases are TGCGCCAGCAGCGGGATGGGCTACGAGCAGTACTTC. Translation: CASSGMGYEQYF.

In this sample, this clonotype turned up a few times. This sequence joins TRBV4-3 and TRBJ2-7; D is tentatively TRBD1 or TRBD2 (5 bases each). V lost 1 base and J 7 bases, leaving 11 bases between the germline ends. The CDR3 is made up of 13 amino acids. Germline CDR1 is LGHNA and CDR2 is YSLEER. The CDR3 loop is CASSQGAEGEQYF. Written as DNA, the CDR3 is TGCGCCAGCAGCCAAGGAGCCGAGGGGGAGCAGTACTTC.

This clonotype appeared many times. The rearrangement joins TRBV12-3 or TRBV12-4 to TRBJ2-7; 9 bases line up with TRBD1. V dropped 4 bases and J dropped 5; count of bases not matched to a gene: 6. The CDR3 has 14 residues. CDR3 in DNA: TGTGCCAGCAGTTCGACGGGACAGGGCGACGAGCAGTACTTC. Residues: CASSSTGQGDEQYF.

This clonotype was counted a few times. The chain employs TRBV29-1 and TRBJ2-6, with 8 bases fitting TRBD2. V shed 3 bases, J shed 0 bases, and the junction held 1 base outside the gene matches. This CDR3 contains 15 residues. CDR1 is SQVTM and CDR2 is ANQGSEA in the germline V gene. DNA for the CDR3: TGCAGCGTTGAGCGGGAGGACTCTGGGGCCAACGTCCTGACTTTC. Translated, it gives CSVEREDSGANVLTF.